The sequence of this T cell receptor beta chain was determined in a study of cytomegalovirus exposure and HLA in healthy donors. Study conclusions and caveats: Several V segments, TRBV6-2 and TRBV6-3 among them, could not be told apart and were dropped. Sequencing depth across donors, presence/absence analyses assumed, was roughly uniform.

A multiplex PCR was run with 60 Vbeta primers and 13 Jbeta primers. Profiled with immunoSEQ multiplex PCR; TCRdb holds only in-frame clones, not every one. The table has 95,000 to 150,000 clones, approximately 80% seen once. J gave up 11 bases and V 8 bases, and 18 bases lay outside the gene matches. The CDR3 is 15 residues long. The V gene's germline CDR1 is SNHLY and CDR2 FYNNEI. A word on this clone: Its antigen is still unknown.

The TCR originated in a woman aged 18-29 years in good health and CMV-seronegative. The chain is built from TRBV2 and TRBJ2-5, with 9 bases that match TRBD1. Sample: PBMCs. The CDR3 spells CASSPFTGGLGEQYF. DNA for the CDR3: TGTGCCAGCTCTCCCTTTACAGGGGGCTTAGGGGAGCAGTACTTC. Looking up the rest from reference TRBV2 and TRBJ2-5 gives the full variable domain: EPEVTQTPSHQVTQMGQEVILRCVPISNHLYFYWYRQILGQKVEFLVSFYNNEISEKSEIFDDQFSVERPDGSNFTLKIRSTKLEDSAMYFCASSPFTGGLGEQYFGPGTRLLVL.